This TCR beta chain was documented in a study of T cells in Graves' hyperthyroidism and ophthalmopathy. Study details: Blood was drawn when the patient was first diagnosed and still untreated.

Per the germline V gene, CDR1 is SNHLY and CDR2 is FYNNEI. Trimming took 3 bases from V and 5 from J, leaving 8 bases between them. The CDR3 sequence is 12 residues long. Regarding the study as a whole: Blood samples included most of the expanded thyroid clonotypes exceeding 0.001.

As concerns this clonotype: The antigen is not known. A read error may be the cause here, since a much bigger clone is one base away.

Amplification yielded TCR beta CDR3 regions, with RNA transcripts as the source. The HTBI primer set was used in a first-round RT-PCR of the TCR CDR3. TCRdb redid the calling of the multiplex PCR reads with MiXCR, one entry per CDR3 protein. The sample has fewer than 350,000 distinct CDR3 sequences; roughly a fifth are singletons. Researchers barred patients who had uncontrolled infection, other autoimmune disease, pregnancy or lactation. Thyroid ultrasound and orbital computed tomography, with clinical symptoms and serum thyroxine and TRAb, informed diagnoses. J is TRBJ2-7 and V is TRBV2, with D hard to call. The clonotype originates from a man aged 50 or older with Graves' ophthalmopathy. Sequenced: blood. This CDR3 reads CASSEVGNEQYF. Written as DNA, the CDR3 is TGTGCCAGCAGTGAGGTAGGGAACGAGCAGTACTTC.